This is a list of T cell receptor beta chains from one sample in a study of shared clonotypes between healthy human individuals. Method: immunoSEQ multiplex PCR; TCRdb's copy keeps in-frame clones and lacks some. The sample has about 380,000 clones; about 96% are singletons. Sequencing used memory CD8+ T cells sorted from blood. These TCRs come from a man younger than 40 in good health. The CDR3 runs from the conserved cysteine through the conserved F or W. D genes are given only for firm matches. Rows give clone size only sometimes, using once, few, many, or a class for an expanded clone.

J: TRBJ2-7; size: .; V: TRBV5-4; D: TRBD2; length: 16; DNA: TGTGCCAGCAGCTTGGCCTCCGGGACTAGCATTTACGAGCAGTACTTC; CDR3: CASSLASGTSIYEQYF
J: TRBJ2-2; size: .; V: TRBV4-1; D: TRBD1; length: 15; DNA: TGCGCCAGCAGCCCCGGGACAGGGGGCACCGGGGAGCTGTTTTTT; CDR3: CASSPGTGGTGELFF
J: TRBJ1-2; size: .; V: TRBV7-9; D: TRBD1; length: 14; DNA: TGTGCCAGCAGCTATGGACAGGGGGCGCGTGGCTACACCTTC; CDR3: CASSYGQGARGYTF
J: TRBJ2-7; size: .; V: TRBV28; D: .; length: 15; DNA: TGTGCCAGCAGTTCCCTCGGGGCGGAATCCTACGAGCAGTACTTC; CDR3: CASSSLGAESYEQYF
J: TRBJ2-4; size: .; V: TRBV11-2; D: .; length: 15; DNA: TGTGCCAGCAGGCATGATGGACTACCCAAAAACATTCAGTACTTC; CDR3: CASRHDGLPKNIQYF
J: TRBJ2-1; size: .; V: TRBV4-2; D: TRBD2; length: 18; DNA: TGTGCCAGCAGCCGGGTCCCCTCCGGGACTAGGGGCTACAATGAGCAGTTCTTC; CDR3: CASSRVPSGTRGYNEQFF
J: TRBJ2-3; size: .; V: TRBV30; D: .; length: 12; DNA: TGTGCCTGGAGCTGGAGCACAGATACGCAGTATTTT; CDR3: CAWSWSTDTQYF
J: TRBJ2-3; size: .; V: TRBV29-1; D: .; length: 15; DNA: TGCAGCGTTCAGGAGGGACCGGAGGGCCCAGATACGCAGTATTTT; CDR3: CSVQEGPEGPDTQYF
J: TRBJ1-4; size: .; V: TRBV30; D: .; length: 16; DNA: TGTGCCTGGAGTGATATGAAGGGGCCAACTAATGAAAAACTGTTTTTT; CDR3: CAWSDMKGPTNEKLFF
J: TRBJ1-1; size: .; V: TRBV30; D: TRBD1; length: 16; DNA: TGTGCCTGGAGATCCCGCCGGGGGCAGGGGGGCACTGAAGCTTTCTTT; CDR3: CAWRSRRGQGGTEAFF
J: TRBJ2-7; size: .; V: TRBV5-1; D: TRBD2; length: 15; DNA: TGCGCCAGCAGCTTGGCACTAGCGGGAGGTGACGAGCAGTACTTC; CDR3: CASSLALAGGDEQYF
J: TRBJ2-1; size: .; V: TRBV30; D: .; length: 15; DNA: TGTGCCTGGAGTGTTGCAGTAGACCTCTACAATGAGCAGTTCTTC; CDR3: CAWSVAVDLYNEQFF
J: TRBJ2-3; size: .; V: TRBV19; D: .; length: 17; DNA: TGTGCCAGTAGTCTCCGAGGGTCCTCCACTAGCACAGATACGCAGTATTTT; CDR3: CASSLRGSSTSTDTQYF
J: TRBJ1-5; size: .; V: TRBV30; D: .; length: 12; DNA: TGTGCCTGGAGTGTATCTAATCAGCCCCAGCATTTT; CDR3: CAWSVSNQPQHF
J: TRBJ2-1; size: .; V: TRBV10-2; D: TRBD2; length: 14; DNA: TGCGCCGGAGACGGGACTAGTATTTTGGATGAGCAGTTCTTC; CDR3: CAGDGTSILDEQFF
J: TRBJ1-1; size: few; V: TRBV7-9; D: .; length: 15; DNA: TGTGCCAGCAGCCAACCACAGCGTTTGAACACTGAAGCTTTCTTT; CDR3: CASSQPQRLNTEAFF
J: TRBJ2-3; size: once; V: TRBV5-1; D: .; length: 14; DNA: TGCGCCAGCAGCTTAGACAGAAACACAGATACGCAGTATTTT; CDR3: CASSLDRNTDTQYF
J: TRBJ2-2; size: .; V: TRBV19; D: .; length: 14; DNA: TGTGCCAGTACCGTAAAAACGAACACCGGGGAGCTGTTTTTT; CDR3: CASTVKTNTGELFF
J: TRBJ2-1; size: .; V: TRBV4-1; D: .; length: 15; DNA: TGCGCCAGCAGCCAAGACAGGGGAAATGACAATGAGCAGTTCTTC; CDR3: CASSQDRGNDNEQFF
J: TRBJ2-3; size: .; V: TRBV4-1; D: .; length: 15; DNA: TGCGCCAGCAGCCAAGAGCGAGTTATCGCAGATACGCAGTATTTT; CDR3: CASSQERVIADTQYF
J: TRBJ1-2; size: .; V: TRBV11-2; D: .; length: 17; DNA: TGTGCCAGCAGCTTAGGCCGGGGAAATTTCCCAAACTATGGCTACACCTTC; CDR3: CASSLGRGNFPNYGYTF
J: TRBJ2-1; size: .; V: TRBV27; D: TRBD2; length: 14; DNA: TGTGCCAGCAGTTCGGGAGGGTACTACAATGAGCAGTTCTTC; CDR3: CASSSGGYYNEQFF
J: TRBJ2-1; size: once; V: TRBV7-9; D: TRBD2; length: 14; DNA: TGTGCCAGCAGCCCAACTAGCGGGAGATACGAGCAGTTCTTC; CDR3: CASSPTSGRYEQFF
J: TRBJ2-3; size: .; V: TRBV19; D: .; length: 15; DNA: TGTGCCAGTAGTTTCCCAGGGATGAGCGCAGATACGCAGTATTTT; CDR3: CASSFPGMSADTQYF
J: TRBJ2-5; size: .; V: TRBV27; D: .; length: 14; DNA: TGTGCCAGCAGTGCATCGACAGGCCTCGGGACCCAGTACTTC; CDR3: CASSASTGLGTQYF
J: TRBJ2-1; size: .; V: TRBV27; D: TRBD2; length: 16; DNA: TGTGCCAGCAGTTTATCGCGCGGGAGGGCCCCGAGTGAGCAGTTCTTC; CDR3: CASSLSRGRAPSEQFF
J: TRBJ1-5; size: .; V: TRBV7-9; D: .; length: 13; DNA: TGTGCCAGCAGCTTAGCGGGATATCAGCCCCAGCATTTT; CDR3: CASSLAGYQPQHF
J: TRBJ2-2; size: .; V: TRBV7-3; D: TRBD2; length: 17; DNA: TGTGCCAGCAGCCTAAGGCCTAGCGGGAGGGGGACCGGGGAGCTGTTTTTT; CDR3: CASSLRPSGRGTGELFF
J: TRBJ1-2; size: .; V: TRBV7-3; D: TRBD1; length: 15; DNA: TGTGCCAGCAGCTTAACAGGGGGCATTGACTATGGCTACACCTTC; CDR3: CASSLTGGIDYGYTF
J: TRBJ1-5; size: .; V: TRBV2; D: .; length: 15; DNA: TGTGCCAGCAGTGAAGCGCTAGGGGTGCCCCGGCCCCAGCATTTT; CDR3: CASSEALGVPRPQHF
J: TRBJ2-6; size: .; V: TRBV28; D: .; length: 15; DNA: TGTGCCAGCAGGTCAGCAGGGACTGGGGCCAACGTCCTGACTTTC; CDR3: CASRSAGTGANVLTF
J: TRBJ2-5; size: .; V: TRBV10-1; D: .; length: 9; DNA: TGCGCCAGCAGATCTCTACTCCACTTC; CDR3: CASRSLLHF
J: TRBJ2-3; size: .; V: TRBV15; D: TRBD1; length: 14; DNA: TGTGCCACCAGCAGAGGGACAGGAACAGATACGCAGTATTTT; CDR3: CATSRGTGTDTQYF
J: TRBJ2-7; size: .; V: TRBV2; D: TRBD2; length: 15; DNA: TGTGCCAGCAGGGGGGGAGCGGGAGGGTACCACGAGCAGTACTTC; CDR3: CASRGGAGGYHEQYF
J: TRBJ2-7; size: .; V: TRBV15; D: TRBD2; length: 17; DNA: TGTGCCACCAGCAGAGAAGGTAGGGCGGGAGCCAGGGACGAGCAGTACTTC; CDR3: CATSREGRAGARDEQYF
J: TRBJ2-1; size: .; V: TRBV10-2; D: TRBD2; length: 13; DNA: TGCGCCCGATCTAGCGGGAGGAGGGATGAGCAGTTCTTC; CDR3: CARSSGRRDEQFF
J: TRBJ2-7; size: .; V: TRBV11-2; D: TRBD1; length: 15; DNA: TGTGCCAGCACCGAAACCGGGACAGGGACCTACGAGCAGTACTTC; CDR3: CASTETGTGTYEQYF
J: TRBJ2-5; size: .; V: TRBV6-4; D: .; length: 12; DNA: TGTGCCAGCATTAGGGTACAAGAGACCCAGTACTTC; CDR3: CASIRVQETQYF
J: TRBJ2-4; size: .; V: TRBV4-1; D: TRBD2; length: 19; DNA: TGCGCCAGCAGCCAAGGCCGAGCACTAGCGACGAGGGGCCAAAACATTCAGTACTTC; CDR3: CASSQGRALATRGQNIQYF
J: TRBJ2-7; size: .; V: TRBV29-1; D: .; length: 12; DNA: TGCAGCGTTCGATCAGGGGTGGACGAGCAGTACTTC; CDR3: CSVRSGVDEQYF
J: TRBJ2-3; size: .; V: TRBV10-3; D: .; length: 13; DNA: TGTGCCATCGGATCGCTGGGCACAGATACGCAGTATTTT; CDR3: CAIGSLGTDTQYF
J: TRBJ1-4; size: .; V: TRBV7-9; D: TRBD1; length: 14; DNA: TGTGCCAGCAGGTTAGACAGGGGAGGTGAAAAACTGTTTTTT; CDR3: CASRLDRGGEKLFF
J: TRBJ1-5; size: .; V: TRBV6-1; D: TRBD1; length: 13; DNA: TGTGCCAGTCGCCGAAGAGGGGGCCAGCCCCAGCATTTT; CDR3: CASRRRGGQPQHF
J: TRBJ2-7; size: .; V: TRBV20-1; D: .; length: 11; DNA: TGCAGTGCTATTGGGTCCTACGAGCAGTACTTC; CDR3: CSAIGSYEQYF
J: TRBJ2-7; size: .; V: TRBV4-1; D: .; length: 14; DNA: TGCGCCAGCAGCCAAGCTCTTCGAGGATACGAGCAGTACTTC; CDR3: CASSQALRGYEQYF
J: TRBJ2-1; size: .; V: TRBV6-5; D: .; length: 15; DNA: TGTGCCAGCAGTGGGGGCTACCTTCTTCTAAATGAGCAGTTCTTC; CDR3: CASSGGYLLLNEQFF
J: TRBJ1-2; size: .; V: TRBV28; D: .; length: 18; DNA: TGTGCCAGCAGTTTCCCCACAGTTACAGGGCCCCCTAACTATGGCTACACCTTC; CDR3: CASSFPTVTGPPNYGYTF
J: TRBJ2-7; size: .; V: TRBV28; D: TRBD1; length: 16; DNA: TGTGCCAGCAATTCCATAGGACAGGGACCACTCTACGAGCAGTACTTC; CDR3: CASNSIGQGPLYEQYF
J: TRBJ1-5; size: .; V: TRBV6-1; D: .; length: 15; DNA: TGTGCCAGCAGTGAAGGGTGGGCAGACAATCAGCCCCAGCATTTT; CDR3: CASSEGWADNQPQHF
J: TRBJ2-3; size: .; V: TRBV6-4; D: .; length: 16; DNA: TGTGCCAGCAGTGACTCGTCCGGGGTCAGCACAGATACGCAGTATTTT; CDR3: CASSDSSGVSTDTQYF
J: TRBJ2-3; size: .; V: TRBV11-2; D: .; length: 15; DNA: TGTGCCAGCAGCTTAGCGGGAAGGGCTACAGATACGCAGTATTTT; CDR3: CASSLAGRATDTQYF
J: TRBJ1-2; size: .; V: TRBV29-1; D: .; length: 14; DNA: TGCAGCGTTTACCGACAGGCCCCTAAGGGTGGCTACACCTTC; CDR3: CSVYRQAPKGGYTF
J: TRBJ2-7; size: .; V: TRBV5-4; D: TRBD1; length: 14; DNA: TGTGCCAGCATCCTCAGGGACAGGACCTACGAGCAGTACTTC; CDR3: CASILRDRTYEQYF
J: TRBJ2-5; size: .; V: TRBV7-2; D: TRBD1; length: 13; DNA: TGTGCCAGCAGCCGGGGGACAGGAGAGACCCAGTACTTC; CDR3: CASSRGTGETQYF
J: TRBJ1-2; size: .; V: TRBV4-1; D: .; length: 16; DNA: TGCGCCAGCAGAATGTATGGACAGTTTGGGATGGATGGCTACACCTTC; CDR3: CASRMYGQFGMDGYTF
J: TRBJ2-1; size: .; V: TRBV30; D: .; length: 13; DNA: TGTGCCTGGAGAATCGGGCTAGGAAAAGAGCAGTTCTTC; CDR3: CAWRIGLGKEQFF
J: TRBJ2-1; size: .; V: TRBV5-1; D: .; length: 14; DNA: TGCGCCAGCAGCTGGGGCGCAGCGGTCAATGAGCAGTTCTTC; CDR3: CASSWGAAVNEQFF
J: TRBJ2-7; size: .; V: TRBV5-1; D: TRBD2; length: 15; DNA: TGCGCCAGCAGCTTGTCGGTAGCGGGAGTCGACGAGCAGTACTTC; CDR3: CASSLSVAGVDEQYF
J: TRBJ2-3; size: .; V: TRBV29-1; D: .; length: 13; DNA: TGCAGCGTTGATCCGGGAAGCACAGATACGCAGTATTTT; CDR3: CSVDPGSTDTQYF
J: TRBJ2-1; size: .; V: TRBV14; D: .; length: 11; DNA: TGTGCCAGCAGCCGCCATTTAGAGCAGTTCTTC; CDR3: CASSRHLEQFF